Presented here are 17 T cell receptor beta chains from one specimen sequenced in a study of cytomegalovirus exposure and HLA in healthy donors. The PCR used 60 Vbeta and 13 Jbeta primers. Sequencing used immunoSEQ multiplex PCR; TCRdb keeps in-frame clones, though not all of them. The table shows fewer than 150,000 clones, with roughly 80% occurring only once. What was sequenced was PBMCs. These TCRs come from a man younger than 45 in good health and CMV-seronegative.

The sample holds one count of this clone. This rearrangement joins TRBV19 to TRBJ1-5, with D unclear. CDR1 is LNHDA and CDR2 is SQIVND in the germline V gene (reference sequence). The CDR3 has 13 residues. Trimming cost V 4 bases and J 1 base, with 5 bases left between them. The CDR3 nucleotides read TGTGCCAGTAGTACACAAAGCAATCAGCCCCAGCATTTT. This gives the protein CASSTQSNQPQHF.

In regard to this clone: The sample carries other DNA sequences with the same CDR3. The chain uses TRBV27 and TRBJ2-5; the match to TRBD2 covers 9 bases. After removal of 6 bases from V and 0 bases from J, the junction contained 5 bases not matched to a gene. This CDR3 region has 15 residues. Germline V gene lookup returns CDR1 MNHEY and CDR2 SMNVEV (reference sequence). In DNA form, the CDR3 reads TGTGCCAGCAGCTTTCTAGCGGGGAACCAAGAGACCCAGTACTTC. This codes for CASSFLAGNQETQYF.

V is TRBV4-1 and J is TRBJ2-1; 7 bases are shared with TRBD2. The CDR3 length is 14 residues. With V trimmed by 0 bases and J by 8 bases, 4 bases remained unmatched. CDR1 MGHRA and CDR2 YSYEKL come from the germline V gene. CDR3 residues: CASSQDPTSDEQFF. The CDR3 nucleotides read TGCGCCAGCAGCCAAGATCCCACTAGCGATGAGCAGTTCTTC.

The V call is TRBV7-8, the J call TRBJ1-1; D is unresolved. CDR1 SGHVS and CDR2 FQNEAQ come from the germline V gene. The V end lost 5 bases, the J end lost 5 bases, and 9 bases lay between the germline ends. This CDR3 comprises 12 residues. The CDR3 is CASSDPGTEAFF. CDR3 DNA: TGTGCCAGCAGCGACCCCGGGACTGAAGCTTTCTTT.

This clone was counted a single time. Other DNA variants within this sample encode the same CDR3. The rearrangement joins TRBV19 to TRBJ1-1, with 7 bases lining up with TRBD1. CDR3 length equals 12 residues. V was pared by 8 bases and J by 4 bases, with 4 bases of the junction left unmatched. CDR1 and CDR2 (germline): LNHDA, SQIVND (reference sequence). As DNA, the CDR3 is TGTGCCAGTCGACAGGGAATCACTGAAGCTTTCTTT. Translated, it gives CASRQGITEAFF. Variable domain in full (rest from reference TRBV19 and TRBJ1-1): DGGITQSPKYLFRKEGQNVTLSCEQNLNHDAMYWYRQDPGQGLRLIYYSQIVNDFQKGDIAEGYSVSREKKESFPLTVTSAQKNPTAFYLCASRQGITEAFFGQGTRLTVV.

V gene TRBV19 combines with J gene TRBJ2-7; tentatively, D is TRBD1 (7 bases). Germline CDR1 LNHDA, CDR2 SQIVND (reference sequence). This CDR3 is built from 15 residues. V was clipped by 7 bases and J by 3 bases, with 19 bases between them. The CDR3 DNA sequence: TGTGCCAGTATTAGCAGGGGGAGGCTGGACTACGAGCAGTACTTC. Translating gives CASISRGRLDYEQYF.

The chain couples TRBV28 to TRBJ2-7, with D possibly TRBD1 on 5 matching bases. Germline CDR1 is MDHEN and CDR2 is SYDVKM. The V end was cut by 8 bases, the J end by 0 bases, with 17 bases between. This CDR3 contains 15 residues. This CDR3 reads CASDTPKTASYEQYF. The CDR3 region has the DNA TGTGCCAGCGACACCCCAAAGACAGCCTCCTACGAGCAGTACTTC. Combining the CDR3 with reference TRBV28 and TRBJ2-7 gives the whole variable domain DVKVTQSSRYLVKRTGEKVFLECVQDMDHENMFWYRQDPGLGLRLIYFSYDVKMKEKGDIPEGYSVSREKKERFSLILESASTNQTSMYLCASDTPKTASYEQYFGPGTRLTVT.

This clone has more than one count but fewer than ten. The genes are TRBV18 and TRBJ1-4, with a weak D call TRBD1 (6 bases). Trimming took off 1 base at V and 8 bases at J, with 11 bases between the two ends. Germline V lookup: CDR1 KGHSH, CDR2 LQKENI. The CDR3 sequence is 14 residues long. The CDR3 nucleotides are TGTGCCAGCTCACCACTCCAGGGGTGGGAAAAACTGTTTTTT. Its protein is CASSPLQGWEKLFF.

The chain employs TRBV5-6 and TRBJ1-6; maybe TRBD1 (6 bases). The CDR3 is made up of 14 amino acids. From germline, CDR1 is SGHDT and CDR2 YYEEEE. Trimming took off 1 base at V and 9 bases at J, with 11 bases between the two ends. CDR3 sequence (DNA): TGTGCCAGCAGCTTGCGGACAGACGGTTCACCCCTCCACTTT. It codes for CASSLRTDGSPLHF.

The chain joins TRBV9 to TRBJ1-3, with D unclear. V lost 2 bases and J lost 1, with 7 bases in between. Germline CDR1 and CDR2: SGDLS and YYNGEE. CDR3 length: 14 residues. CDR3 nucleotides: TGTGCCAGCAGCGTCTCCCAGTCTGGAAACACCATATATTTT. Protein: CASSVSQSGNTIYF.

V and J are TRBV2 and TRBJ2-7; TRBD2 matches 12 bases. Trimming took 8 bases from V and 3 from J; bases not matched to a gene: 2. CDR3 length equals 13 residues. From germline, CDR1 is SNHLY and CDR2 FYNNEI. The CDR3 DNA follows: TGTGCCAGCGAACTAGCGGGAGGCTACGAGCAGTACTTC. Its protein is CASELAGGYEQYF.

J is TRBJ2-7 and V is TRBV9; the D is unclear. Germline CDR1 reads SGDLS; CDR2 reads YYNGEE. The V and J ends lost 4 bases and 3 bases respectively, with 17 bases between them. The CDR3 loop spans 15 amino acids. The CDR3 region is CASSISGSKVYEQYF. CDR3 DNA sequence: TGTGCCAGCAGCATTTCCGGGTCCAAGGTCTACGAGCAGTACTTC.

The gene calls are TRBV11-2 and TRBJ2-2, with a weak D call TRBD2 (6 bases). Trimming took 6 bases from V and 2 from J, leaving 10 bases between them. Germline-derived CDR1 and CDR2 are SGHAT and FQNNGV. This CDR3 region has 14 residues. The DNA for the CDR3 is TGTGCCAGCAGTGGGACTTTTAACACCGGGGAGCTGTTTTTT. It specifies CASSGTFNTGELFF.

The chain carries TRBV15 and TRBJ1-5, with D possibly TRBD1 on 6 matching bases. The V end lost 2 bases, the J end lost 4 bases, and 12 bases lay between the germline ends. The CDR3 is 15 residues long. CDR1 is LNHNV and CDR2 is YYDKDF in the germline V gene (reference sequence). The CDR3 nucleotides are TGTGCCACCAGCAGAATCGGGCAGGGGAATCAGCCCCAGCATTTT. Its protein product is CATSRIGQGNQPQHF. Together with reference TRBV15 and TRBJ1-5, the CDR3 gives the full variable domain: DAMVIQNPRYQVTQFGKPVTLSCSQTLNHNVMYWYQQKSSQAPKLLFHYYDKDFNNEADTPDNFQSRRPNTSFCFLDIRSPGLGDTAMYLCATSRIGQGNQPQHFGDGTRLSIL.

The chain is built from TRBV19 and TRBJ1-2; TRBD1 is a possible D gene (5 bases). V lost 6 bases and J 4 bases, leaving 15 bases between the germline ends. The CDR3 has 14 amino acids. CDR1 and CDR2 from the germline V gene are LNHDA and SQIVND (reference sequence). CDR3 bases: TGTGCCAGTAGCAATCTGGGGGGGGGCTATGGCTACACCTTC. Encoded protein: CASSNLGGGYGYTF.

This clone has more than one count but fewer than ten. The chain has TRBV10-1 and TRBJ1-4; D gene unclear. The CDR3 extends over 13 amino acids. The ends were cut back, 8 bases at V and 8 bases at J, with 15 bases in the middle. Germline V gives CDR1 WNHNN, CDR2 SYGVQD (reference sequence). The DNA for the CDR3 is TGCGCCAGCTCTCTGAGGATAGGAGAAAAACTGTTTTTT. This translates into CASSLRIGEKLFF.

The chain links TRBV10-3 to TRBJ1-3, with D possibly being TRBD1 (6 bases). The CDR3 covers 15 residues. V lost 3 bases and J lost 6, with 15 bases in between. CDR1 and CDR2 from the germline V gene are ENHRY and SYGVKD. CDR3 residues: CAISEQGSLLNTIYF. Here the CDR3 DNA reads TGTGCCATCAGTGAACAGGGATCTTTACTAAACACCATATATTTT.